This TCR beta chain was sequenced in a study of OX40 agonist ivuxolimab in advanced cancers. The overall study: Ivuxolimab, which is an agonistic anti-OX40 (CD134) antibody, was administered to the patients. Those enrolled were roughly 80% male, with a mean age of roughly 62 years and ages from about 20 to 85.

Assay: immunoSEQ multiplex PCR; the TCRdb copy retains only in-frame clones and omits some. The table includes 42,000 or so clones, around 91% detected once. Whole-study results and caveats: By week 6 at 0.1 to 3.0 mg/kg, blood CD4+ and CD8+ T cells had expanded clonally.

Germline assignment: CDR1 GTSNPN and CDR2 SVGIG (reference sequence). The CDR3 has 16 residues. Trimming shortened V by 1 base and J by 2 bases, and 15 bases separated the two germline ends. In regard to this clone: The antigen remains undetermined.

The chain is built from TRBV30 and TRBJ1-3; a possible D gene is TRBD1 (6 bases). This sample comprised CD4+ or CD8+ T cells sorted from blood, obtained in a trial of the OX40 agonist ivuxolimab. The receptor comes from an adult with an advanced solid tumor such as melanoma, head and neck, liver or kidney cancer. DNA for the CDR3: TGTGCCTGGAGTGACCGGACAGCCGACACTGGAAACACCATATATTTT. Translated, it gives CAWSDRTADTGNTIYF.